The clone carrying this T cell receptor beta chain came up once. The V gene's germline CDR1 is LGHDT and CDR2 YNNKEL (reference sequence). The germline V and J ends were trimmed by 4 bases and 6 bases, with 24 bases remaining between them. CDR3 size: 17 residues. The data were taken from a study of blood T cell repertoires in COVID-19. Turning to the study itself: The samples span acute and convalescent COVID-19 from the United States, Italy and Spain. The analysed material was cDNA or gDNA that came from T cells, B-cell-depleted T cells, or PBMCs.

Authors' methods: Reference gene primers were amplified, and this amplification served to estimate nucleated cell counts. This table comes from immunoSEQ multiplex PCR, and its TCRdb copy is limited to in-frame clones, with some not included. V, J and clone size are those of that table, while D and trimming were read from the DNA. The sample consists of about 80,000 clones, just over 85% of them appearing once. The clonotype was recovered from a woman over 75 with acute or convalescent COVID-19. The J gene is TRBJ1-2, the V gene TRBV3-1 (or the pseudogene TRBV3-2), with TRBD1 as a possible D gene (6 bases). Sequenced input: peripheral blood. The CDR3 spells CASSPPGRQGISHGYTF. The CDR3, as DNA: TGTGCCAGCAGCCCACCGGGCCGGCAGGGGATTTCCCATGGCTACACCTTC.